Listed here are 19 T cell receptor beta chains from one sample, sequenced in a study of shared clonotypes between healthy human individuals. Generated by immunoSEQ multiplex PCR, the TCRdb table keeps only in-frame clones and is missing some. The data show fewer than 600,000 clones, around 74% seen once. Sequencing was done on a sample of PBMCs. The receptors stem from a woman between 35 and 50 years old in good health. Some clones in this sample may be carry-over from other donors' samples.

This chain uses TRBV27 with TRBJ2-7; the match to TRBD2 covers 12 bases. Germline V gives CDR1 MNHEY, CDR2 SMNVEV (reference sequence). With V trimmed by 1 base and J by 4 bases, 5 bases remained unmatched. The CDR3 spans 16 residues. The CDR3 here is CASSLWASGRGYEQYF. The CDR3 nucleotides are TGTGCCAGCAGTTTATGGGCTAGCGGGAGGGGGTACGAGCAGTACTTC.

V usage is TRBV9 and J usage is TRBJ2-2; no clear D gene. V shed 0 bases and J shed 3 bases, with 6 bases lying between them. The CDR3 is 14 residues long. Germline lookup yields CDR1 SGDLS and CDR2 YYNGEE. The CDR3 spells CASSVAVDTGELFF. CDR3 DNA: TGTGCCAGCAGCGTAGCTGTGGACACCGGGGAGCTGTTTTTT.

V usage is TRBV5-1 and J usage is TRBJ2-7; 8 nucleotides line up with TRBD2. This CDR3 is built from 16 residues. Germline V gene data show CDR1 as SGHRS and CDR2 as YFSETQ. V lost 0 bases to trimming and J lost 5 bases; unmatched junction nucleotides: 10. The CDR3 is CASSLEGGGNGNEQYF. The DNA for the CDR3 is TGCGCCAGCAGCTTGGAGGGCGGGGGGAATGGCAACGAGCAGTACTTC.

This chain joins TRBV7-8 and TRBJ2-3; possibly TRBD2 for D (6 bases). The CDR3 runs 15 residues. V lost 3 bases to trimming and J lost 1 base, with 11 bases between them. The germline CDR1 and CDR2 sequences are SGHVS and FQNEAQ. CDR3: CASSFGSSGTDTQYF. The CDR3, as DNA: TGTGCCAGCAGCTTCGGGTCTAGCGGCACAGATACGCAGTATTTT.

The CDR3 nucleotides read TGTGCCAGCAGCTTAGTGTCTACGGGCGGCGACGAGCAGTACTTC. Amino acids: CASSLVSTGGDEQYF. The genes are TRBV11-2 and TRBJ2-7, with D unresolved. The V gene's germline CDR1 is SGHAT and CDR2 FQNNGV. The V and J ends lost 1 base and 5 bases respectively, with 15 bases between them. This CDR3 contains 15 residues.

This clone came up a few times. The chain joins TRBV30 to TRBJ1-5; 7 bases line up with TRBD1. J gave up 4 bases and V 0 bases, and 6 bases lay outside the gene matches. Per germline, CDR1 GTSNPN and CDR2 SVGIG (reference sequence). The CDR3 length is 15 residues. The CDR3 loop reads CAWSVEGQHNQPQHF. As DNA, the CDR3 is TGTGCCTGGAGTGTAGAGGGACAGCATAATCAGCCCCAGCATTTT.

The chain recombines TRBV10-3 with TRBJ2-7, with 7 bases lining up with TRBD1. J was trimmed by 5 bases and V by 5 bases; bases with no gene match: 6. This CDR3 comprises 13 residues. From germline, CDR1 is ENHRY and CDR2 SYGVKD. CDR3 nucleotides: TGTGCCATCAGTTCGACAGGGCTGAACGAGCAGTACTTC. Translating it yields CAISSTGLNEQYF.

The chain links TRBV28 to TRBJ2-3, with 8 positions matching TRBD2. Germline V gene data show CDR1 as MDHEN and CDR2 as SYDVKM. Unmatched junction bases numbered 6, after V lost 5 bases and J lost 2 bases. The length of the CDR3 is 15 residues. CDR3 nucleotides: TGTGCCAGCAGTGACGCGGGAGGTTCCACAGATACGCAGTATTTT. The encoded protein is CASSDAGGSTDTQYF.

Regarding this clone: The same CDR3 can be traced to other DNA sequences in this sample. The chain has TRBV7-3 and TRBJ2-1; 8 positions agree with TRBD2. This CDR3 has 15 amino acids. The trim removed 2 bases at V and 4 bases at J, leaving 4 bases unmatched. From germline, CDR1 is SGHTA and CDR2 FQGTGA. The DNA of the CDR3 is TGTGCCAGCAGCTTAGAACTAGCGGAGTACAATGAGCAGTTCTTC. It codes for CASSLELAEYNEQFF.

The rearrangement links TRBV19 to TRBJ1-1; D not resolved. The CDR3 extends over 14 amino acids. V lost 2 bases and J lost 1, with 8 bases in between. Germline V gene sequence: CDR1 LNHDA, CDR2 SQIVND (reference sequence). CDR3 in DNA: TGTGCCAGTAGTATAAACAGAAAGAACACTGAAGCTTTCTTT. Translating gives CASSINRKNTEAFF.

This chain joins TRBV28 and TRBJ1-4, with 9 bases fitting TRBD1. Germline V gene data show CDR1 as MDHEN and CDR2 as SYDVKM. The CDR3 length is 17 residues. J was trimmed by 3 bases and V by 4 bases; bases with no gene match: 9. This CDR3 reads CASSSRTGVWANEKLFF. The DNA for the CDR3 is TGTGCCAGCAGTTCACGGACAGGGGTGTGGGCTAATGAAAAACTGTTTTTT. The entire variable domain, with the rest obtained from reference TRBV28 and TRBJ1-4, is as follows: DVKVTQSSRYLVKRTGEKVFLECVQDMDHENMFWYRQDPGLGLRLIYFSYDVKMKEKGDIPEGYSVSREKKERFSLILESASTNQTSMYLCASSSRTGVWANEKLFFGSGTQLSVL.

The V and J genes are TRBV27 and TRBJ1-1; no definite D call. Germline-derived CDR1 and CDR2 are MNHEY and SMNVEV (reference sequence). CDR3 length equals 13 residues. Trimming took 5 bases from V and 6 from J, leaving 13 bases between them. The CDR3 sequence is CASSSEDAPEAFF. As DNA, the CDR3 is TGTGCCAGCAGTAGCGAGGACGCCCCTGAAGCTTTCTTT.

The chain combines TRBV7-2 with TRBJ2-2; D not certain. The CDR3 runs 13 residues. In germline, CDR1 is SGHTA, CDR2 FQGNSA. Trimming cost V 3 bases and J 7 bases, with 9 bases left between them. Here the CDR3 DNA reads TGTGCCAGCAGCTTCGGTTTGGACGGGGAGCTGTTTTTT. Its translation is CASSFGLDGELFF.

This clone was observed once. The rearrangement joins TRBV5-1 to TRBJ2-1; weak D call: TRBD1 (5 bases). Germline assignment: CDR1 SGHRS and CDR2 YFSETQ. This CDR3 has 15 residues. Trimming removed 2 bases from V and 3 bases from J, with 12 bases in between. DNA of the CDR3: TGCGCCAGCAGCTTCGAAGGGGCTGGCTACAATGAGCAGTTCTTC. Translating gives CASSFEGAGYNEQFF.

V usage is TRBV6-5 and J usage is TRBJ1-1; 7 bases are shared with TRBD1. The CDR3 sequence is 14 residues long. Germline CDR1 MNHEY, CDR2 SVGAGI. V was clipped by 5 bases and J by 1 base; unmatched bases: 4. The CDR3 DNA follows: TGTGCCAGCAGTCTCCGGACAGGGAACACTGAAGCTTTCTTT. Protein sequence: CASSLRTGNTEAFF.

This clone was recorded a few times. The rearrangement links TRBV10-1 to TRBJ1-1, with D possibly TRBD1 on 5 matching bases. V lost 2 bases and J lost 3, with 7 bases in between. The germline CDR1 and CDR2 sequences are WNHNN and SYGVQD (reference sequence). The length of the CDR3 is 13 residues. In DNA form, the CDR3 reads TGCGCCAGCAGTGAGGACAGCCACACTGAAGCTTTCTTT. Residues: CASSEDSHTEAFF.

The V and J genes are TRBV30 and TRBJ1-4; D not certain. This CDR3 has 13 amino acids. V shed 1 base and J shed 8 bases, with 11 bases lying between them. Germline V lookup: CDR1 GTSNPN, CDR2 SVGIG (reference sequence). The CDR3 DNA follows: TGTGCCTGGAGTGGGGTACCGAGGGAAAAACTGTTTTTT. It codes for CAWSGVPREKLFF. Together with reference TRBV30 and TRBJ1-4, the CDR3 gives the full variable domain: SQTIHQWPATLVQPVGSPLSLECTVEGTSNPNLYWYRQAAGRGLQLLFYSVGIGQISSEVPQNLSASRPQDRQFILSSKKLLLSDSGFYLCAWSGVPREKLFFGSGTQLSVL.

V and J are TRBV11-2 and TRBJ2-2; D may match TRBD1 or TRBD2 (5 bases each). The CDR3 runs 15 residues. Looked up from germline, CDR1 is SGHAT and CDR2 is FQNNGV. The ends were cut back, 3 bases at V and 5 bases at J, with 13 bases in the middle. CDR3 nucleotide sequence: TGTGCCAGCAGCTTTTCAGGGAGAGGTACCGGGGAGCTGTTTTTT. Translation gives CASSFSGRGTGELFF.

The rearrangement links TRBV7-3 to TRBJ2-1; D is uncertain. CDR1 and CDR2 (germline): SGHTA, FQGTGA. The CDR3 sequence is 14 residues long. V was trimmed by 4 bases and J by 6 bases, leaving 13 bases between them. In nucleotides, the CDR3 is TGTGCCAGCAGCTCCTCCGGGCCTGCCAATGAGCAGTTCTTC. Translating it yields CASSSSGPANEQFF.